Each of the 8 T cell receptor beta chains below was sequenced from the same sample in a study of blood T cell repertoires in COVID-19. The method was immunoSEQ multiplex PCR; TCRdb's version includes in-frame clones alone and lacks a portion of them. This sample has about 330,000 clones, with roughly 87% found just once. The sample consisted of PBMCs or T cells enriched from blood (not recorded which). All receptors come from a woman aged 30 to 39 who had recovered from COVID-19.

The rearrangement uses TRBV5-5 and TRBJ1-2; 10 positions agree with TRBD1. Germline lookup yields CDR1 SGHKS and CDR2 YYEKEE (reference sequence). With 4 bases clipped from V and 4 bases from J, the junction kept 10 bases outside the gene matches. This CDR3 spans 16 amino acids. CDR3 sequence reads: CASSAEGQGTAYGYTF. For the CDR3, the DNA is TGTGCCAGCAGCGCCGAGGGACAGGGGACGGCCTATGGCTACACCTTC.

This clone was counted only a few times. This chain's CDR3 is CASSPGVRGYTF. The DNA for the CDR3 is TGTGCCAGCAGCCCCGGGGTCCGGGGCTACACCTTC. J is TRBJ1-2 and V is TRBV7-2; D not resolved. Trimming cost V 5 bases and J 8 bases, with 12 bases left between them. The CDR3 sequence is 12 residues long. Germline loops: CDR1 SGHTA, CDR2 FQGNSA. Variable domain in full (rest from reference TRBV7-2 and TRBJ1-2): GAGVSQSPSNKVTEKGKDVELRCDPISGHTALYWYRQSLGQGLEFLIYFQGNSAPDKSGLPSDRFSAERTGGSVSTLTIQRTQQEDSAVYLCASSPGVRGYTFGSGTRLTVV.

This clone was seen a few times. V is TRBV9 and J is TRBJ2-4; TRBD1 agrees at 8 bases. Germline V gene lookup returns CDR1 SGDLS and CDR2 YYNGEE. The CDR3 sequence is 16 residues long. Trimming removed 4 bases from V and 0 bases from J; junction bases left unmatched: 6. The CDR3 here is CASSSGQGIAKNIQYF. The CDR3 nucleotides read TGTGCCAGCAGCTCCGGACAGGGAATAGCCAAAAACATTCAGTACTTC.

The chain carries TRBV5-1 and TRBJ2-6; D gene ambiguous. Trimming pared 6 bases from V and 2 bases from J, leaving 6 bases between. This CDR3 is 13 amino acids long. Germline CDR1 and CDR2: SGHRS and YFSETQ. In DNA form, the CDR3 reads TGCGCCAGCACCCTTCCTGGGGCCAACGTCCTGACTTTC. Protein: CASTLPGANVLTF.

The chain links TRBV4-2 to TRBJ2-7; 10 bases align to TRBD2. CDR3 length equals 17 residues. V was clipped by 1 base and J by 0 bases; unmatched bases: 6. Germline-derived CDR1 and CDR2 are LGHNA and YNFKEQ. The CDR3 loop reads CASSQGTSGASSYEQYF. Here the CDR3 DNA reads TGTGCCAGCAGCCAAGGGACTAGCGGTGCCAGCTCCTACGAGCAGTACTTC.

The V call is TRBV5-6, the J call TRBJ2-3; the match to TRBD1 covers 9 bases. The CDR3 consists of 17 residues. CDR1 SGHDT and CDR2 YYEEEE come from the germline V gene. Trimming took 0 bases from V and 5 from J; bases not matched to a gene: 10. CDR3 sequence: CASSLVLWTGDGDTQYF. For the CDR3, the DNA is TGTGCCAGCAGCTTGGTTCTCTGGACAGGGGATGGAGATACGCAGTATTTT.

This clone has just one count. V usage is TRBV6-5 and J usage is TRBJ1-6, with D unresolved. The CDR3 is 15 residues long. Germline CDR1 is MNHEY and CDR2 is SVGAGI. Trimming took off 2 bases at V and 3 bases at J, with 8 bases between the two ends. CDR3 DNA sequence: TGTGCCAGCAGTTACGGTAGAAACTATAATTCACCCCTCCACTTT. Translating gives CASSYGRNYNSPLHF.

This chain links TRBV2 with TRBJ2-3; weak D call: TRBD2 (5 bases). Germline assignment: CDR1 SNHLY and CDR2 FYNNEI. The length of the CDR3 is 12 residues. The V end lost 3 bases, the J end lost 9 bases, and 10 bases lay between the germline ends. The CDR3 coding sequence is TGTGCCAGCAGTGATCGGACTCCGACGCAGTATTTT. This translates into CASSDRTPTQYF.